This T cell receptor (beta chain) derives from a study of blood T cells in healthy people across ages. Healthy Caucasian individuals from Russia aged roughly 6 to 90 served as donors. To note about this clonotype: A read error may account for a junction end that differs from germline.

The second PCR ran roughly 6 to 11 cycles with a sample-barcoded 5' primer and J-beta primers. TCRdb itself ran the 5' RACE reads through MiXCR, one entry per CDR3 protein. The repertoire holds about 1.6 million distinct CDR3 sequences, approximately 32% seen once, with about 11% in the top ten. The TCR originated in a woman aged 30 to 39 in good health. The sequencing sample was made of blood.

The CDR3 DNA is TGTGCCAGCAGCCAACCAGGGGGGGGGCAGCTGCCCTACAATGGGCAGTTCTTC. Translating it yields CASSQPGGGQLPYNGQFF. The rearrangement links TRBV3-1 to TRBJ2-1; D may be TRBD1 or TRBD2 (7 bases each). The V gene's germline CDR1 is LGHDT and CDR2 YNNKEL (reference sequence). There are 18 residues in the CDR3.